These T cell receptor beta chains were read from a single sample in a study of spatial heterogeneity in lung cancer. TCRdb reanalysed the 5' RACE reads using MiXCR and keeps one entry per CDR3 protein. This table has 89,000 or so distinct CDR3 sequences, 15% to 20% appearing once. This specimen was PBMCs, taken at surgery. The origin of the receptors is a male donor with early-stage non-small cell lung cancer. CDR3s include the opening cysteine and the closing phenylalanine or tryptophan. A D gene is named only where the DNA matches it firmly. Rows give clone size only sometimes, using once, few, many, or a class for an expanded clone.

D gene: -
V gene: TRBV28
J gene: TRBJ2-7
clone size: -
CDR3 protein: CASSSVADYEQYF
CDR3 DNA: TGTGCCAGCAGTTCCGTAGCGGATTACGAGCAGTACTTC

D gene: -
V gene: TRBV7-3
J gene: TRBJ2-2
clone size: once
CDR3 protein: CASSLTRGPGELFF
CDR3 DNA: TGTGCCAGCAGCTTAACGCGGGGGCCCGGGGAGCTGTTTTTT

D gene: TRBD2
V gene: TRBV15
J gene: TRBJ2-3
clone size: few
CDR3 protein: CATSRDKASGNTQYF
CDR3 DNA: TGTGCCACCAGCAGAGATAAGGCTAGCGGGAATACGCAGTATTTT

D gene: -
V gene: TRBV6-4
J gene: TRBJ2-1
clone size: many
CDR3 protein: CASSDSPTYNEQFF
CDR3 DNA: TGTGCCAGCAGTGACTCTCCCACATACAATGAGCAGTTCTTC

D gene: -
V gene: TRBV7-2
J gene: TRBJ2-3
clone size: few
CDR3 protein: CASSRGAQDTQYF
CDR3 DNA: TGTGCCAGCAGCCGAGGGGCACAAGATACGCAGTATTTT

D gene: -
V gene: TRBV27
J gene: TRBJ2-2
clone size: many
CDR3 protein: CASSPYSGPNTGELFF
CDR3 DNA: TGTGCCAGCAGTCCCTATAGCGGCCCGAACACCGGGGAGCTGTTTTTT

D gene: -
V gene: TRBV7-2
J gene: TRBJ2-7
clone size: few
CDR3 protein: CASSLAVGESEQYF
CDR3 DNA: TGTGCCAGCAGCTTAGCGGTAGGGGAGTCCGAGCAGTACTTC

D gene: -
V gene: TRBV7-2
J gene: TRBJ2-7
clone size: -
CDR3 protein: CASSPRQASYEQYF
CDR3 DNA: TGTGCCAGCAGCCCTCGACAGGCGTCCTACGAGCAGTACTTC

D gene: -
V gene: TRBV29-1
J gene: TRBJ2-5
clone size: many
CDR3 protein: CSVDSGETQYF
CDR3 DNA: TGCAGCGTTGATAGCGGCGAGACCCAGTACTTC

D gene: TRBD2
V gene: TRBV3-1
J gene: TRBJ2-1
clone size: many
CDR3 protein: CASSPPGLANEQFF
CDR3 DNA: TGTGCCAGCAGCCCGCCTGGACTAGCCAATGAGCAGTTCTTC

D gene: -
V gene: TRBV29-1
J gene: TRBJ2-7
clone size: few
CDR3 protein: CSVAGAGEQYF
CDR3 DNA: TGCAGCGTTGCGGGGGCGGGCGAGCAGTACTTC

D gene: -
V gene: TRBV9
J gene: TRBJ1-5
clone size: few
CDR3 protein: CASSVGTDNNQPQHF
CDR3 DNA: TGTGCCAGCAGCGTAGGGACAGACAACAATCAGCCCCAGCATTTT

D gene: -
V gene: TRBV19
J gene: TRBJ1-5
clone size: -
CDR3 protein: CASTHSINQPQHF
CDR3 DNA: TGTGCCAGTACCCACTCCATCAATCAGCCCCAGCATTTT

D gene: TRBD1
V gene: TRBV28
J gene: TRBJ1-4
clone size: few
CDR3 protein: CASSRRDRELQKLFF
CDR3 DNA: TGTGCCAGCTCCCGCCGGGACAGGGAATTACAAAAACTGTTTTTT

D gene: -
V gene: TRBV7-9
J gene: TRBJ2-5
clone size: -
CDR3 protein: CASSLETESETQYF
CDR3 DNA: TGTGCCAGCAGCTTAGAGACCGAGTCGGAGACCCAGTACTTC

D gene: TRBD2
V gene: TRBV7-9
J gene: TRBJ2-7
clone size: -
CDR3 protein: CASSFDGRTYEQYF
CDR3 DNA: TGTGCCAGCAGCTTCGACGGGAGGACATACGAGCAGTACTTC

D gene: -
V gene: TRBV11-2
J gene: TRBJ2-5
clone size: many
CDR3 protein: CASSLVGGRKETQYF
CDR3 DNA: TGTGCCAGCAGCTTAGTCGGGGGCCGGAAAGAGACCCAGTACTTC

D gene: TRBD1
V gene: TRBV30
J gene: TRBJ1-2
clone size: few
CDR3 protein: CAWRSATGSYGYTF
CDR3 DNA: TGTGCCTGGAGATCCGCGACAGGGTCCTATGGCTACACCTTC

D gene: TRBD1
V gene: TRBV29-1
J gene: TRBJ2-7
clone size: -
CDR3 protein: CSASRTGDRDEQYF
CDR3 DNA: TGCAGCGCCTCCCGGACAGGGGACAGGGACGAGCAGTACTTC

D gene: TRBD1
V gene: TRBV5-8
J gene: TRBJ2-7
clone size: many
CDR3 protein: CASSLAGTGNYEQYF
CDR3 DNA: TGTGCCAGCAGCTTGGCCGGGACAGGGAACTACGAGCAGTACTTC

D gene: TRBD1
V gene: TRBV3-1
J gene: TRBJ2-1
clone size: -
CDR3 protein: CASSRPGQGPNEQFF
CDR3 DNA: TGTGCCAGCAGCCGTCCGGGACAGGGGCCTAATGAGCAGTTCTTC

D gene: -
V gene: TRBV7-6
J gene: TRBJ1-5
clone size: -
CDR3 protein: CASSAEVGGPFVNQPQHF
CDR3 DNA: TGTGCCAGCAGCGCCGAGGTAGGGGGGCCGTTCGTCAACCAGCCCCAGCATTTT

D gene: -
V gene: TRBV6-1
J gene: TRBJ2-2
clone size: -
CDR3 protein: CASRYSTGELFF
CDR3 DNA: TGTGCCAGCAGGTATAGCACCGGGGAGCTGTTTTTT

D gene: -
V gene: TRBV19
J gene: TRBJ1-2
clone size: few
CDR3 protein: CASSPSGGYGYTF
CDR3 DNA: TGTGCCAGTAGTCCCTCGGGAGGGTATGGCTACACCTTC

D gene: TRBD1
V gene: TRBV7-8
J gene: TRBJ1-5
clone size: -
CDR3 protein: CASSFIQGADQPQHF
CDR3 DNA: TGTGCCAGCAGCTTTATCCAGGGGGCGGATCAGCCCCAGCATTTT

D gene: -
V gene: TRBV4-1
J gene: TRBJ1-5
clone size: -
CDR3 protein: CASSQVVQGDNQPQHF
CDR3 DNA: TGCGCCAGCAGCCAAGTTGTACAGGGTGACAATCAGCCCCAGCATTTT

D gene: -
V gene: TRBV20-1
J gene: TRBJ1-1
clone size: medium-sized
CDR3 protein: CSAWGPGTEAFF
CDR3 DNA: TGCAGTGCTTGGGGCCCGGGGACTGAAGCTTTCTTT

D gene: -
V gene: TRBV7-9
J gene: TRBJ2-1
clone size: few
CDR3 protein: CASSSTRLKDHSYNEQFF
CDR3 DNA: TGTGCCAGCAGCTCTACACGACTTAAGGACCACTCCTACAATGAGCAGTTCTTC

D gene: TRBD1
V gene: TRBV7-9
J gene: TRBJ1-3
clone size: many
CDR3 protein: CASSFAGTGNSGNTIYF
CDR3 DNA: TGTGCCAGCAGCTTTGCCGGGACAGGGAACTCTGGAAACACCATATATTTT

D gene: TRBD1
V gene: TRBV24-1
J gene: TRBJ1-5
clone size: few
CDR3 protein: CATGRQGAFSNQPQHF
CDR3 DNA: TGTGCCACCGGGCGCCAGGGGGCTTTCAGCAATCAGCCCCAGCATTTT

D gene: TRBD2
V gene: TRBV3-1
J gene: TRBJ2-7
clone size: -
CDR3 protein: CASRVSGSSYEQYF
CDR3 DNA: TGTGCCAGCAGAGTTAGCGGGAGCTCCTACGAGCAGTACTTC

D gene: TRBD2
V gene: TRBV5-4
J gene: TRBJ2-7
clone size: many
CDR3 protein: CASSWGGLALSYEQYF
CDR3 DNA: TGTGCCAGCAGCTGGGGGGGACTAGCGCTCTCCTACGAGCAGTACTTC

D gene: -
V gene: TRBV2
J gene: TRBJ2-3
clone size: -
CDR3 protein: CASRTITDTQYF
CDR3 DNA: TGTGCCAGCAGGACCATCACAGATACGCAGTATTTT

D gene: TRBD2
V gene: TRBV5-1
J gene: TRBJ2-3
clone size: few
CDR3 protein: CASSLSGTRRDTQYF
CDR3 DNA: TGCGCCAGCAGCTTGTCAGGGACTAGAAGGGATACGCAGTATTTT

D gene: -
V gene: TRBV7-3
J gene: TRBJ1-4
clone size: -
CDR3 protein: CASSPWGGVVCEKLFF
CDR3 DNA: TGTGCCAGCAGCCCGTGGGGCGGGGTCGTGTGTGAAAAACTGTTTTTT

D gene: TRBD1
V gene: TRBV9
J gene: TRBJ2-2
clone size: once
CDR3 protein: CASSKGQGTPNTGELFF
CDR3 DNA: TGTGCCAGCAGCAAAGGACAGGGAACCCCGAACACCGGGGAGCTGTTTTTT

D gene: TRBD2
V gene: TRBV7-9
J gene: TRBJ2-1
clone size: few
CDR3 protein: CASSLERGNNEQFF
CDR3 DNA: TGTGCCAGCAGCTTAGAGCGGGGGAACAATGAGCAGTTCTTC

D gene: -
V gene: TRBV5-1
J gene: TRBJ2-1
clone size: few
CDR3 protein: CASRLTTHKFF
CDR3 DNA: TGCGCCAGCAGGCTGACAACCCACAAGTTCTTC

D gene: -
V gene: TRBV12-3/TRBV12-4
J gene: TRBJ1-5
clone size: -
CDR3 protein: CASSPNQPQHF
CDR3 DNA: TGTGCCAGCAGCCCTAATCAGCCCCAGCATTTT

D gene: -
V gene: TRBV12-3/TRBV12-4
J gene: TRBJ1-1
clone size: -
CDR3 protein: CASSLLLTREAFF
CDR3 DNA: TGTGCCAGCAGTTTATTGCTGACACGTGAAGCTTTCTTT

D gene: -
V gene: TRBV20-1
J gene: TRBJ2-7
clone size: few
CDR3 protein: CSARGSDTGGTYEQYF
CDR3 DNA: TGCAGTGCTAGGGGAAGTGACACAGGAGGAACCTACGAGCAGTACTTC

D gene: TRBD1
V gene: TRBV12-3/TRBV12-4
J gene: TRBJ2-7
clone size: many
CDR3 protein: CASSLATGAYEQYF
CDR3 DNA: TGTGCCAGCAGTTTGGCGACAGGGGCCTACGAGCAGTACTTC

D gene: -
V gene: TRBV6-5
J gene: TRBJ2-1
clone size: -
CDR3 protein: CASSYLRAGLNEQFF
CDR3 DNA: TGTGCCAGCAGTTACCTCCGGGCCGGGTTAAATGAGCAGTTCTTC

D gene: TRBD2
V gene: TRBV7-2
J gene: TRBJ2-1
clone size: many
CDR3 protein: CASSLFGLAGGNEQFF
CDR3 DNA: TGTGCCAGCAGCTTATTCGGACTAGCGGGAGGGAATGAGCAGTTCTTC

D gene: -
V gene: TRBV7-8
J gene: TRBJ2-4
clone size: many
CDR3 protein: CASSFRTPGNIQYF
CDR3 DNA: TGTGCCAGCAGCTTCCGGACCCCCGGGAACATTCAGTACTTC

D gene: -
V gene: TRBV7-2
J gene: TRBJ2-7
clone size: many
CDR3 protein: CASSLGGRSSSYEQYF
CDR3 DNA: TGTGCCAGTAGCTTAGGAGGGAGATCCAGCTCCTACGAGCAGTACTTC

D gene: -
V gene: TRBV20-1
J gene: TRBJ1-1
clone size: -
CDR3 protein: CSASPAENTEAFF
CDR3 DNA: TGCAGTGCTTCCCCGGCGGAGAACACTGAAGCTTTCTTT

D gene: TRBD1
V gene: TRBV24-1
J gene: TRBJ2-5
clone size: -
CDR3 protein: CATSDRQTGTETQYF
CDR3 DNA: TGTGCCACCAGTGATCGCCAGACAGGGACAGAGACCCAGTACTTC

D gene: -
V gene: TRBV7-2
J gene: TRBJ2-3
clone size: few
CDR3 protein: CASSFGGDTQYF
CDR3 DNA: TGTGCCAGCAGCTTTGGGGGGGATACGCAGTATTTT

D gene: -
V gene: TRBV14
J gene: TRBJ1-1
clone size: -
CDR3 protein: CASSQETFNTEAFF
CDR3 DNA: TGTGCCAGCAGCCAGGAAACCTTTAACACTGAAGCTTTCTTT

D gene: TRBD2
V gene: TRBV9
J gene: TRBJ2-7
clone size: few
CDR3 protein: CASSVAPGGSTYEQYF
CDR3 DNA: TGTGCCAGCAGCGTAGCTCCCGGCGGGAGTACCTACGAGCAGTACTTC

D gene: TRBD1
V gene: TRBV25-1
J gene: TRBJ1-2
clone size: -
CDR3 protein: CATLGQGADYTF
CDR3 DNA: TGTGCCACCCTCGGACAGGGGGCCGACTACACCTTC

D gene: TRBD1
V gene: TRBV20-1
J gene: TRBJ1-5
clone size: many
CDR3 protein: CSARPADRVGQPQHF
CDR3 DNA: TGCAGTGCTAGACCCGCGGACAGGGTGGGTCAGCCCCAGCATTTT

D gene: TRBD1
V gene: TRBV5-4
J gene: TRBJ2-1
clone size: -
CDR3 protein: CASSARDRHNEQFF
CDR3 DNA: TGTGCCAGCAGCGCCCGGGACAGGCACAATGAGCAGTTCTTC

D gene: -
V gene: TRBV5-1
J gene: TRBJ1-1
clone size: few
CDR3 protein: CASSLDAANTEAFF
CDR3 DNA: TGCGCCAGCAGCTTGGACGCTGCGAACACTGAAGCTTTCTTT

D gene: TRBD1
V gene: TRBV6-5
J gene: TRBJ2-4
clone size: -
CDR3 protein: CASSYGQGVAKNIQYF
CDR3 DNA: TGTGCCAGCAGTTACGGACAGGGCGTTGCCAAAAACATTCAGTACTTC

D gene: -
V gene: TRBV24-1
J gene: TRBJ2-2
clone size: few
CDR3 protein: CATGRGNTGELFF
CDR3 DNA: TGTGCCACCGGCCGGGGGAACACCGGGGAGCTGTTTTTT

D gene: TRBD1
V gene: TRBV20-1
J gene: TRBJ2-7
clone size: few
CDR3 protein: CSAEKTGGFDEQYF
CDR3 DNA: TGCAGTGCTGAGAAGACAGGGGGCTTCGACGAGCAGTACTTC